A selection of T cell receptor beta chains follows, all from one sample in a study of graft-versus-host responses after intestinal transplantation. Sequencing used immunoSEQ multiplex PCR; TCRdb keeps in-frame clones, though not all of them. The sample lists some 130,000 clones; around 94% were seen once. For these receptors, no antigen is known. Sequencing used unstimulated CD4+ T cells sorted from spleen or lymph node cells, obtained before intestinal transplant. The receptors were sampled from a human donor who received an intestinal transplant. The CDR3 runs from the conserved cysteine through the conserved F or W. A D gene is named only where the DNA matches it firmly. Where a row states a size, it is once, few, many or the class of an expanded clone; other rows omit it.

V gene	D gene	J gene	clone size	CDR3 protein	CDR3 DNA
TRBV30	.	TRBJ1-1	.	CAWNIRVNTEAFF	TGTGCCTGGAATATTAGGGTGAACACTGAAGCTTTCTTT
TRBV7-2	.	TRBJ2-7	.	CASSLRGGISYEQYF	TGTGCCAGCAGCTTAAGAGGGGGAATCTCCTACGAGCAGTACTTC
TRBV6-5	TRBD1	TRBJ1-6	once	CASRPTGGVSPLHF	TGTGCCAGCAGACCCACAGGGGGCGTTTCACCCCTCCACTTT
TRBV30	TRBD2	TRBJ2-1	once	CAWSRTSGLRNEQFF	TGTGCCTGGAGCCGCACTAGCGGCCTCCGGAATGAGCAGTTCTTC
TRBV7-9	TRBD1	TRBJ1-2	.	CASSLEATGAAPYGYTF	TGTGCCAGCAGCTTAGAGGCGACAGGGGCGGCGCCATATGGCTACACCTTC
TRBV10-3	.	TRBJ1-6	.	CAIKSQGVNSPLHF	TGTGCCATCAAGAGCCAGGGTGTTAATTCACCCCTCCACTTT
TRBV10-3	.	TRBJ1-1	.	CAISESPFAQGTEAFF	TGTGCCATCAGTGAGTCGCCATTCGCCCAGGGCACTGAAGCTTTCTTT
TRBV6-6	TRBD1	TRBJ1-1	.	CASSFRTGRTEAFF	TGTGCCAGCAGCTTCCGGACAGGGCGCACTGAAGCTTTCTTT
TRBV29-1	TRBD1	TRBJ1-4	.	CSVARQGAEKLFF	TGCAGCGTTGCTAGACAGGGGGCTGAAAAACTGTTTTTT
TRBV6-1	.	TRBJ2-3	.	CASKDRFTDTQYF	TGTGCCAGCAAGGACAGATTCACAGATACGCAGTATTTT
TRBV19	.	TRBJ2-5	once	CASKVPGGETQYF	TGTGCCAGTAAGGTGCCGGGTGGGGAGACCCAGTACTTC
TRBV7-3	.	TRBJ1-1	.	CASSSTRNTEAFF	TGTGCCAGCAGTAGTACACGGAACACTGAAGCTTTCTTT
TRBV6-5	.	TRBJ1-1	.	CASSYGSSTEAFF	TGTGCCAGCAGTTACGGCAGCAGCACTGAAGCTTTCTTT
TRBV7-9	.	TRBJ2-5	.	CASSREGAWETQYF	TGTGCCAGCAGCCGTGAAGGGGCATGGGAGACCCAGTACTTC
TRBV5-1	.	TRBJ1-6	.	CASSRSNSNSYNSPLHF	TGCGCCAGCAGCCGATCCAACAGCAACTCCTATAATTCACCCCTCCACTTT
TRBV2	.	TRBJ1-1	.	CASSESRTMGTEAFF	TGTGCCAGCAGCGAATCCCGGACCATGGGCACTGAAGCTTTCTTT
TRBV29-1	TRBD2	TRBJ2-5	.	CSVVSGGLQETQYF	TGCAGCGTTGTTAGCGGGGGCCTACAAGAGACCCAGTACTTC
TRBV5-5	.	TRBJ1-5	once	CASSRDSKLNQPQHF	TGTGCCAGCAGCCGGGACTCTAAACTAAATCAGCCCCAGCATTTT
TRBV7-9	.	TRBJ1-2	few	CASSLVQGGYTF	TGTGCCAGCAGCTTAGTCCAAGGGGGCTACACCTTC
TRBV29-1	.	TRBJ1-4	.	CSHTEGSEKLFF	TGCAGTCACACGGAGGGTTCTGAAAAACTGTTTTTT
TRBV9	.	TRBJ2-2	.	CASSVATGELFF	TGTGCCAGCAGCGTAGCTACCGGGGAGCTGTTTTTT
TRBV27	TRBD1	TRBJ1-1	.	CASIPAAGGNTEAFF	TGTGCCAGCATCCCCGCGGCAGGGGGGAACACTGAAGCTTTCTTT
TRBV6-1	TRBD1	TRBJ1-5	.	CASSGTGWNQPQHF	TGTGCCAGCAGCGGGACAGGATGGAATCAGCCCCAGCATTTT
TRBV9	.	TRBJ2-7	.	CASSVGAGVPYEQYF	TGTGCCAGCAGCGTAGGGGCAGGGGTCCCCTACGAGCAGTACTTC
TRBV5-1	TRBD1	TRBJ2-1	.	CASSSTGVRGNEQFF	TGCGCCAGCAGCTCTACAGGGGTAAGAGGGAATGAGCAGTTCTTC
TRBV15	TRBD1	TRBJ1-4	once	CATSRDPVQGMSEKLFF	TGTGCCACCAGCAGAGACCCGGTACAGGGGATGAGTGAAAAACTGTTTTTT
TRBV4-2	TRBD1	TRBJ1-2	.	CASSQSTTGVGYTF	TGTGCCAGCAGCCAATCGACGACAGGGGTCGGCTACACCTTC
TRBV7-2	.	TRBJ1-3	.	CASTRGPGNTIYF	TGTGCCAGCACCCGGGGCCCAGGAAACACCATATATTTT
TRBV6-1	.	TRBJ2-3	.	CASSPGASTDTQYF	TGTGCCAGCAGCCCGGGGGCCAGCACAGATACGCAGTATTTT
TRBV5-1	TRBD1	TRBJ1-2	.	CASTPAGQGPLGYGYTF	TGCGCCAGCACCCCGGCGGGACAGGGGCCCCTCGGGTATGGCTACACCTTC
TRBV5-6	.	TRBJ2-1	.	CASSWTFPNSPNEQFF	TGTGCCAGCAGCTGGACTTTCCCGAACTCCCCCAATGAGCAGTTCTTC
TRBV7-9	TRBD2	TRBJ2-3	.	CASSTGLAGVGDTQYF	TGTGCCAGCAGCACGGGACTAGCGGGGGTTGGAGATACGCAGTATTTT
TRBV2	.	TRBJ2-5	.	CASGTEETQYF	TGTGCCAGCGGAACAGAAGAGACCCAGTACTTC
TRBV6-6	.	TRBJ1-2	once	CASSYLGAGYGYTF	TGTGCCAGCAGTTATCTTGGCGCAGGGTATGGCTACACCTTC
TRBV23-1	.	TRBJ1-5	.	CATALGNQPQHF	TGCGCCACCGCTCTGGGCAATCAGCCCCAGCATTTT
TRBV9	TRBD1	TRBJ2-2	.	CASSVGTANTGELFF	TGTGCCAGCAGCGTGGGGACAGCGAACACCGGGGAGCTGTTTTTT
TRBV6-5	.	TRBJ1-6	.	CASREVGRGSPLHF	TGTGCCAGCAGGGAGGTGGGGAGAGGCTCACCCCTCCACTTT
TRBV27	.	TRBJ2-6	.	CASSPQGRSGANVLTF	TGTGCCAGCAGCCCACAGGGCCGCTCTGGGGCCAACGTCCTGACTTTC
TRBV20-1	.	TRBJ2-5	.	CSASWEETQYF	TGCAGTGCTAGTTGGGAAGAGACCCAGTACTTC